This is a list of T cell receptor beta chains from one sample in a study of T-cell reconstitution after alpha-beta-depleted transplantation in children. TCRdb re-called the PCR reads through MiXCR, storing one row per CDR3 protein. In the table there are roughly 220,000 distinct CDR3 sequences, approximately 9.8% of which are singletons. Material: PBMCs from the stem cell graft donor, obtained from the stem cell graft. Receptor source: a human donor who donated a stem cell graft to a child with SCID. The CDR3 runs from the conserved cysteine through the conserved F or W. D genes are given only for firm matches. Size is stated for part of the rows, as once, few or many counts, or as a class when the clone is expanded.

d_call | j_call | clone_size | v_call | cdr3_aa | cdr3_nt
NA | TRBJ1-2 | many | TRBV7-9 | CASSLAGHKYGYTF | TGTGCCAGCAGCTTAGCGGGACACAAATATGGCTACACCTTC
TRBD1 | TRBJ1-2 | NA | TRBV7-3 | CASSLRAGGLYGYTF | TGTGCCAGCAGCTTACGGGCAGGGGGCCTCTATGGCTACACCTTC
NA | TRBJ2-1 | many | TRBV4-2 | CASSQGTGNYEQFF | TGTGCCAGCAGCCAAGGAACAGGGAATTATGAGCAGTTCTTC
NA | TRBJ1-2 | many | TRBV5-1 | CASSLSFDGDGYTF | TGCGCCAGCAGCTTGTCTTTCGATGGGGATGGCTACACCTTC
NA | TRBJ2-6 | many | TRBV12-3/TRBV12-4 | CASTPGANVLTF | TGTGCCAGCACCCCGGGGGCCAACGTCCTGACTTTC
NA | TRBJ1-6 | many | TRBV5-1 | CASSSFGLTNSPLHF | TGCGCCAGCAGCTCCTTCGGGTTGACAAATTCACCCCTCCACTTT
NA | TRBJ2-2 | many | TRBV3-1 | CASSRVRQGGYTGELFF | TGTGCCAGCAGTCGGGTTCGCCAGGGAGGTTACACCGGGGAGCTGTTTTTT
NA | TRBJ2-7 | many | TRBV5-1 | CASSRDPTGLYF | TGCGCCAGCAGCCGAGATCCGACAGGCCTATACTTC
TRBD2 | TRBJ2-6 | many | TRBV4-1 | CASSQEWTSGVISGANVLTF | TGCGCCAGCAGCCAGGAATGGACTAGCGGGGTGATCTCTGGGGCCAACGTCCTGACTTTC
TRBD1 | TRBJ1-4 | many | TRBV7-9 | CASSNDRGVGEKLFF | TGTGCCAGCAGCAATGACAGGGGCGTTGGTGAAAAACTGTTTTTT
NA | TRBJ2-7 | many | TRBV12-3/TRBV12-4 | CASSVIRRTEQYF | TGTGCCAGCAGTGTTATCCGACGGACAGAGCAGTACTTC
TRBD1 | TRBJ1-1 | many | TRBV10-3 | CAISGTGVGAEAFF | TGTGCCATCAGTGGAACAGGGGTGGGGGCTGAAGCTTTCTTT
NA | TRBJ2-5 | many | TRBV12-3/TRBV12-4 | CASRGQAQETQYF | TGTGCCAGCAGAGGACAAGCCCAAGAGACCCAGTACTTC
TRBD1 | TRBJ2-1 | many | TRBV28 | CASSLAGTGGYNEQFF | TGTGCCAGCAGTTTAGCCGGGACAGGGGGCTACAATGAGCAGTTCTTC
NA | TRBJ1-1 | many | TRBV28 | CASRIDGTQNTEAFF | TGTGCCAGCAGGATAGACGGGACACAGAACACTGAAGCTTTCTTT
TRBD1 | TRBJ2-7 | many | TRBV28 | CAVLGTGGSYEQYF | TGTGCCGTCCTCGGGACAGGGGGCTCCTACGAGCAGTACTTC
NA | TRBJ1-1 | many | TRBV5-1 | CASSFYRATEAFF | TGCGCCAGCAGCTTCTACAGGGCCACTGAAGCTTTCTTT
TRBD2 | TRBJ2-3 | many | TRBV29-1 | CSTSGLAGTDTQYF | TGCAGCACGAGCGGACTAGCGGGCACAGATACGCAGTATTTT
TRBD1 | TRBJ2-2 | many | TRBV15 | CATSNDRANTGELFF | TGTGCCACCAGCAACGACAGGGCGAACACCGGGGAGCTGTTTTTT
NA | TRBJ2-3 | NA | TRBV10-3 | CAISESMGGAADTQYF | TGTGCCATCAGTGAGTCGATGGGGGGCGCGGCAGATACGCAGTATTTT
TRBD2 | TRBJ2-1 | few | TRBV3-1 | CACSQDFSSGGHYNEQFF | TGTGCCTGCAGCCAAGATTTCTCTAGCGGGGGCCACTACAATGAGCAGTTCTTC
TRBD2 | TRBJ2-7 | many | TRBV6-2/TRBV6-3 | CASSWRASGGPSSYEQYF | TGTGCCAGCAGTTGGAGAGCTAGCGGGGGGCCGAGCTCCTACGAGCAGTACTTC
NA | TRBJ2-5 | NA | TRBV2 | CASSKWAGETQYF | TGTGCCAGCAGTAAATGGGCCGGAGAGACCCAGTACTTC
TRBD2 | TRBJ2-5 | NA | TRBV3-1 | CACTKDGGSGGPRETQYF | TGTGCCTGCACCAAAGATGGCGGTAGCGGGGGGCCGAGGGAGACCCAGTACTTC
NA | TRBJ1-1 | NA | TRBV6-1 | CASSASMETGNTEAFF | TGTGCCAGCAGTGCGTCAATGGAAACAGGGAACACTGAAGCTTTCTTT
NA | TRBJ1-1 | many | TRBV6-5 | CASSYPPDGDTEAFF | TGTGCCAGCAGTTACCCCCCGGACGGGGACACTGAAGCTTTCTTT
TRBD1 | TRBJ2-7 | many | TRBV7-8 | CASSKYRDSTIFSYEQYF | TGTGCCAGCAGCAAATACCGGGACAGTACTATCTTCTCCTACGAGCAGTACTTC
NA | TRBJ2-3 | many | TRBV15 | CATSREGLSRTDTQYF | TGTGCCACCAGCAGAGAGGGGCTCTCCCGCACAGATACGCAGTATTTT
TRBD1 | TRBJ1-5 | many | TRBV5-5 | CASSAETGYNQPQHF | TGTGCCAGCAGCGCCGAGACAGGGTACAATCAGCCCCAGCATTTT
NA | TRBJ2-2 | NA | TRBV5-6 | CASSLKNLGTGELFF | TGTGCCAGCAGCTTGAAGAACCTAGGGACCGGGGAGCTGTTTTTT
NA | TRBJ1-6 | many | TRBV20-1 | CSAVEGGDIWKSNSPLHF | TGCAGTGCCGTAGAGGGGGGAGATATATGGAAGAGCAATTCACCCCTCCACTTT
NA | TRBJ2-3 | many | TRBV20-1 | CSARDRDDRDTQYF | TGCAGTGCTAGAGACCGGGACGACAGAGATACGCAGTATTTT
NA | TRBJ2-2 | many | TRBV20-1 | CSLRTGGDTGELFF | TGCAGTCTTCGAACAGGGGGGGACACCGGGGAGCTGTTTTTT
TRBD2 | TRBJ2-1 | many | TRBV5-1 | CASSYLAGTSSYNEQFF | TGCGCCAGCAGCTACCTAGCGGGGACAAGCTCCTACAATGAGCAGTTCTTC
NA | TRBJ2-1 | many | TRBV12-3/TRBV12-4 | CASSTGGPNEQFF | TGTGCCAGCAGCACCGGGGGGCCCAATGAGCAGTTCTTC
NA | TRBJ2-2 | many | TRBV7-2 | CASSHRVSPGELFF | TGTGCCAGCAGCCACAGGGTTAGCCCCGGGGAGCTGTTTTTT
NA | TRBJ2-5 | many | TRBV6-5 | CASSYSPGGLGTQYF | TGTGCCAGCAGTTACTCCCCCGGGGGTTTAGGGACCCAGTACTTC
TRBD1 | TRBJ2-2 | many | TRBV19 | CASSIKQGIGELFF | TGTGCCAGTAGTATAAAACAGGGGATCGGGGAGCTGTTTTTT
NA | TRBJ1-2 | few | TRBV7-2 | CASSPHARGYTF | TGTGCCAGCAGCCCCCATGCTCGTGGCTACACCTTC
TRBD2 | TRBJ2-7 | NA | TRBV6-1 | CATRRTSTSYEQYF | TGTGCCACCAGACGGACTAGCACCTCCTACGAGCAGTACTTC
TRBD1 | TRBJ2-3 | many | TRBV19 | CASSPGTANVDTQYF | TGTGCCAGTAGTCCTGGGACAGCGAACGTAGATACGCAGTATTTT
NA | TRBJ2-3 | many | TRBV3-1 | CASSGSRDTDTQYF | TGTGCCAGCAGCGGTTCGAGGGACACAGATACGCAGTATTTT
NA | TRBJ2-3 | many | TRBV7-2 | CASSLFGGSTDTQYF | TGTGCCAGCAGCCTATTTGGGGGTAGCACAGATACGCAGTATTTT
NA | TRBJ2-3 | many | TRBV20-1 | CSEEGWADTQYF | TGCAGTGAGGAGGGGTGGGCAGATACGCAGTATTTT
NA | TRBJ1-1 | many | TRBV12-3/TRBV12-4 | CASSFYGAGAEAFF | TGTGCCAGCAGTTTTTATGGGGCTGGAGCTGAAGCTTTCTTT
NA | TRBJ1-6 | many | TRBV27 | CASSLSGGLGTPLHF | TGTGCCAGCAGTTTATCTGGGGGTCTTGGGACACCCCTCCACTTT
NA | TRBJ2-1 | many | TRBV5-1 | CASSPDSYNEQFF | TGCGCCAGCAGCCCCGACAGTTACAATGAGCAGTTCTTC
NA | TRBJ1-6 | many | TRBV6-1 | CASSRAGQNSPLHF | TGTGCCAGCAGTCGGGCAGGGCAAAATTCACCCCTCCACTTT
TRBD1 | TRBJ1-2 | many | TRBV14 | CASSPPGQTYGYTF | TGTGCCAGCAGCCCGCCGGGACAGACCTATGGCTACACCTTC
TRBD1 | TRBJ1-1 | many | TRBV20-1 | CSARQGIEAFF | TGCAGTGCGAGACAGGGGATTGAAGCTTTCTTT
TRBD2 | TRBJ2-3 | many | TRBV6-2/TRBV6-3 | CASSRGLVRTDTQYF | TGTGCCAGCAGTCGTGGACTAGTTAGGACAGATACGCAGTATTTT
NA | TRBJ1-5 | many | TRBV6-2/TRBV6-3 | CASSYGGFSNQPQHF | TGTGCCAGCAGTTACGGAGGGTTTAGCAATCAGCCCCAGCATTTT
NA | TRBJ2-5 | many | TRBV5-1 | CASSLVLEETQYF | TGCGCCAGCAGCTTGGTCCTTGAAGAGACCCAGTACTTC